The present T cell receptor (beta chain) was sequenced within a study of response to subunit inactivated influenza vaccine. Points from the study as a whole: It was the authors' suggestion that each seasonal influenza vaccination recruits few new T cells.

To note about this clonotype: Its antigen is as yet unknown.

A single record per CDR3 protein comes from TCRdb applying MiXCR to the RT-PCR reads. The table includes under 550,000 distinct CDR3 sequences, 6% to 9% detected once. This receptor was obtained from a man in his fifties or sixties who received an inactivated influenza vaccine. The sample in question was PBMCs from blood, obtained approximately 25 months after vaccination.

CDR3 region: CASSLTRGTSGNTQYF. In DNA, the CDR3 is TGTGCCAGCAGTTTAACCAGAGGGACTAGCGGGAACACGCAGTATTTT. The chain is built from TRBV12-3 or TRBV12-4 and TRBJ2-3; TRBD2 agrees at 13 bases. The V segment lost 2 bases and the J segment 9 bases; nucleotides outside the gene matches: 8. CDR3 length: 16 amino acids.